Here is one T cell receptor beta chain with its context. Its antigen is unknown. The TCR library protocol attached unique molecular identifiers to the individual cDNA molecules. In TCRdb, the 5' RACE reads were re-called with MiXCR into one record per CDR3 protein. The profile covers fewer than 60,000 distinct CDR3 sequences, with almost 9.5% appearing a single time and under 15% taken by the ten largest. This entry belongs to a study of early T cells in non-severe SARS-CoV-2 infection. Study information: From unsorted whole blood, bulk RNA was sequenced, and the chains remained unpaired. Overall study findings and caveats: Database matching using VDJdb favored anti-spike CD8 responses, with private and CD4 specificities left missing.

The CDR3 runs to 13 residues. V lost 1 base and J 2 bases, leaving 3 bases between the germline ends. The germline gives CDR1 LGHDT, CDR2 YNNKEL (reference sequence). The TCR sequence derives from an adult who was a healthcare worker with PCR-confirmed SARS-CoV-2 infection or an uninfected control (not recorded which). The V gene is TRBV3-1, the J gene TRBJ2-1, with unresolved D. The sequenced material came from whole blood. CDR3 DNA sequence: TGTGCCAGCAGCCAAGGGCCCTACAATGAGCAGTTCTTC. Residues: CASSQGPYNEQFF.